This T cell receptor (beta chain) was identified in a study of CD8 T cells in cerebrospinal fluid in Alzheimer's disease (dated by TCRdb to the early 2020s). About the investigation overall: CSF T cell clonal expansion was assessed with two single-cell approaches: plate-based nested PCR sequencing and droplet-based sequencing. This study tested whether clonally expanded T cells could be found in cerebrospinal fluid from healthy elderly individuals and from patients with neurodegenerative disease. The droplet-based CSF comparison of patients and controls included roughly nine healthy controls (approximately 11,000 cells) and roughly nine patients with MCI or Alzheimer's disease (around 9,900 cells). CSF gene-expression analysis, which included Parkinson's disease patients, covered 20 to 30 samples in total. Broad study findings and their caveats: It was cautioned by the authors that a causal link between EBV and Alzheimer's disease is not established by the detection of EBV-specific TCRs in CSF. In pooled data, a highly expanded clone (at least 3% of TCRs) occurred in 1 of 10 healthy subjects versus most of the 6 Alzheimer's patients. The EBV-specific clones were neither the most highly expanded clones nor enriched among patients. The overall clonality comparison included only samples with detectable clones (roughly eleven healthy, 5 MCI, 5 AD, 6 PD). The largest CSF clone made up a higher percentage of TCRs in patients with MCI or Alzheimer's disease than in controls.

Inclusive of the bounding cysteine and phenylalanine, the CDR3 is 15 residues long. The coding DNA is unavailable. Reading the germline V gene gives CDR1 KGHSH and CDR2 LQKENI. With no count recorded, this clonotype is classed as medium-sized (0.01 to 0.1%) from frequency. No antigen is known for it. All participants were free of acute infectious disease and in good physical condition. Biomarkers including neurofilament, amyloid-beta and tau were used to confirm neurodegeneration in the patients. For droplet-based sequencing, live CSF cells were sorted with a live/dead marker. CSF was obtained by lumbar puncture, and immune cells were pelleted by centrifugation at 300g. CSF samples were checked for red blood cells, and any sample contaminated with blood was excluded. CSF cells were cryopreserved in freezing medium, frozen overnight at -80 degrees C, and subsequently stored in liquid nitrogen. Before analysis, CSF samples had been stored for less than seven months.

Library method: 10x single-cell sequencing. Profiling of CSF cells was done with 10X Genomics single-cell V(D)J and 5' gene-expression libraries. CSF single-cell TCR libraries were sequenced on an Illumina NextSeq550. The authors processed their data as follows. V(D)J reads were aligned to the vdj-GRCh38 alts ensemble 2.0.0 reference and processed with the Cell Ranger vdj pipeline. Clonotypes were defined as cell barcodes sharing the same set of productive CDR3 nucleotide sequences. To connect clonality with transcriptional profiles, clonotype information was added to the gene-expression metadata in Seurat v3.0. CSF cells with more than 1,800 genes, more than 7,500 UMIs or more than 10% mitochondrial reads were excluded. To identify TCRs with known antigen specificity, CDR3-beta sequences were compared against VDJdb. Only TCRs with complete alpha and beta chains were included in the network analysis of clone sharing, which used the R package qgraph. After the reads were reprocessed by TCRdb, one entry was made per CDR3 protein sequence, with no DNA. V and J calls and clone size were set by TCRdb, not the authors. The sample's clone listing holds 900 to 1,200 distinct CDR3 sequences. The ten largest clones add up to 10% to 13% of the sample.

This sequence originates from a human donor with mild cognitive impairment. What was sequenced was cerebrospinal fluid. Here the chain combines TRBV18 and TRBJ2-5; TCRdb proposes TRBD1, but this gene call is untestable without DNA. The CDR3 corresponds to CASSPISGRRETQYF.